Described below is a single TCR beta chain sequence and its context. Its antigen is still unknown. The data were taken from a study of tumor and adjacent non-tumor tissue in lung cancer. Study summary: There were 11 to 13 adenocarcinoma, a couple of squamous cell carcinoma and 1 small cell lung cancer cases.

The CDR3 runs to 16 residues. Deletions cut 1 base from V and 1 base from J, with 13 bases between. Germline V gene data show CDR1 as SEHNR and CDR2 as FQNEAQ (reference sequence). This sample's RNA came from whole unsorted tissue. More than 3 cm separated this lung sample from the edge of the tumor. TCRbeta libraries were built with three rounds of nested PCR, modified from ARM-PCR. TCRdb called the multiplex PCR reads again in MiXCR, with one record for every CDR3 protein. In the table there are some 99,000 distinct CDR3 sequences, 60% to 80% of which are singletons. Study findings and constraints: TCR diversity was significantly greater in tumor than normal lung tissue. Patients with more diverse tumor TCRs had worse survival.

The chain has TRBV7-9 and TRBJ1-1, with unresolved D. This clonotype originated in a man aged 60 to 69 with non-small cell lung cancer. Sequenced sample: distant non-tumor lung tissue. The CDR3, as DNA: TGTGCCAGCAGCTTAGGGTCTCGGTGGGAGAACACTGAAGCTTTCTTT. This sequence encodes CASSLGSRWENTEAFF.